These 2 T cell receptor beta chains share one sample of origin, sequenced in a study of beta chain features in type 1 diabetes. Expressed TCRB transcripts got sequenced, as all isolated RNA was reverse transcribed. Repertoires were generated with immunoSEQ multiplex PCR, while TCRdb's copy carries only in-frame clones and drops some. The data hold 500,000 to 700,000 clones, with less than 20% observed a single time. Sequencing used naive CD4+ T cells from blood. These receptors were collected from a man aged 18-30 years in good health.

V usage is TRBV5-6 and J usage is TRBJ2-4; 7 nucleotides line up with TRBD1. The CDR3 covers 14 residues. Germline V gives CDR1 SGHDT, CDR2 YYEEEE. Trimming at V came to 4 bases and at J to 7 bases, leaving 8 bases not matched to a gene. This chain's CDR3 is CASSLDRDVNIQYF. CDR3 nucleotide sequence: TGTGCCAGCAGCCTAGACAGGGATGTTAACATTCAGTACTTC.

This chain connects TRBV6-5 to TRBJ1-5; D not certain. Between the trimmed V and J ends, which lost 6 bases and 0 bases, there was a span of 6 bases. Germline V lookup: CDR1 MNHEY, CDR2 SVGAGI. The CDR3 contains 13 residues. The CDR3 spells CASRYSSNQPQHF. CDR3 nucleotide sequence: TGTGCCAGCAGGTACAGTAGCAATCAGCCCCAGCATTTT.